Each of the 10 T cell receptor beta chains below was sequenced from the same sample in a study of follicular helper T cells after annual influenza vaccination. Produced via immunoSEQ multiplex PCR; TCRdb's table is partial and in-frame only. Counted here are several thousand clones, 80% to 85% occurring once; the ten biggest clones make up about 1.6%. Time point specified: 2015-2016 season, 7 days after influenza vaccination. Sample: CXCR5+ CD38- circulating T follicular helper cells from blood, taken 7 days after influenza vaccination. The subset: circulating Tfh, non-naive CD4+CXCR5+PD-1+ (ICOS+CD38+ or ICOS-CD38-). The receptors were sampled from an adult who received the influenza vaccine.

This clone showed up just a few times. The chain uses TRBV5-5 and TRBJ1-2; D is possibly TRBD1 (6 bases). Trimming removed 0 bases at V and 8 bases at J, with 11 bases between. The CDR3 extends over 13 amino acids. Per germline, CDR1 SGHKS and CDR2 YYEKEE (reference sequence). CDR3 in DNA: TGTGCCAGCAGCTTGGCGGGGGCGTCGGGCTACACCTTC. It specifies CASSLAGASGYTF.

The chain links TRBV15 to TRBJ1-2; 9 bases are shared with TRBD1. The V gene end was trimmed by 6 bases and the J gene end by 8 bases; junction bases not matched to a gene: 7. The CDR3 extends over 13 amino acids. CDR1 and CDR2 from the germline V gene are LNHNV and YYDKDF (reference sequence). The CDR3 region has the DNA TGTGCCACCAGGGACAGGGGCATCAGCGGCTACACCTTC. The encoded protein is CATRDRGISGYTF.

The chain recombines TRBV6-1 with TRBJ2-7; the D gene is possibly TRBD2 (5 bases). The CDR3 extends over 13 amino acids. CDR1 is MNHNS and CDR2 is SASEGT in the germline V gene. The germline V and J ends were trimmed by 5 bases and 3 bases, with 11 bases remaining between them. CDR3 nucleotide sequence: TGTGCCAGCAGTTTACTAGTTGACTACGAGCAGTACTTC. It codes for CASSLLVDYEQYF.

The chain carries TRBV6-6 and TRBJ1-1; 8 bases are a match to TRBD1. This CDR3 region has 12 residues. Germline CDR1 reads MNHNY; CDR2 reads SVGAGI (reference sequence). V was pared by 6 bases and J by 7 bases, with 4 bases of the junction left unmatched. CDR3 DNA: TGTGCCAGCAGAGGAGGACAGGGTGAAGCTTTCTTT. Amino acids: CASRGGQGEAFF.

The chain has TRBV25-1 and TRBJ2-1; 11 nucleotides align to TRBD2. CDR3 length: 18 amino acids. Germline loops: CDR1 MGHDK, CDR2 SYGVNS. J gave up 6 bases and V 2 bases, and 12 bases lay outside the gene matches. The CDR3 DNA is TGTGCCAGCAGTGAAACACTAGCGGGAGCCTGGGGGTCCAATGAGCAGTTCTTC. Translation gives CASSETLAGAWGSNEQFF.

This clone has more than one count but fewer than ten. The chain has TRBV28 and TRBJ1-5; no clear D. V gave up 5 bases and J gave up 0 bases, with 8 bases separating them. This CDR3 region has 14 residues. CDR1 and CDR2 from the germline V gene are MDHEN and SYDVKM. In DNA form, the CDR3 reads TGTGCCAGCAGTGCTGGGAATAGCAATCAGCCCCAGCATTTT. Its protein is CASSAGNSNQPQHF.

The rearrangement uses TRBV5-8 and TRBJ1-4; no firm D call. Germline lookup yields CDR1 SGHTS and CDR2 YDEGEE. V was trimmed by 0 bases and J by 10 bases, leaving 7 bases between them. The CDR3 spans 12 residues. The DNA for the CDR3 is TGTGCCAGCAGCTTGGAGGGAGGAAAACTGTTTTTT. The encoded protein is CASSLEGGKLFF.

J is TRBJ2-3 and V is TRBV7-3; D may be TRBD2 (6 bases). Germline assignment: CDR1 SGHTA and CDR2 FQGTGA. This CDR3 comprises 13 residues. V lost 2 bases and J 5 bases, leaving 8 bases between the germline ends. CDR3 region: CASSLGAGDTQYF. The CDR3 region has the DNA TGTGCCAGCAGCTTAGGAGCGGGAGATACGCAGTATTTT.

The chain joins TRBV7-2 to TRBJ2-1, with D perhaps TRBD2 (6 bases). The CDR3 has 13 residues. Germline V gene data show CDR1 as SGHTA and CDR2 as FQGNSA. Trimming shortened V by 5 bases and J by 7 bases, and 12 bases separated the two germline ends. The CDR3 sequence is CASSAGTLNEQFF. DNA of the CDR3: TGTGCCAGCAGCGCGGGGACCCTAAATGAGCAGTTCTTC.

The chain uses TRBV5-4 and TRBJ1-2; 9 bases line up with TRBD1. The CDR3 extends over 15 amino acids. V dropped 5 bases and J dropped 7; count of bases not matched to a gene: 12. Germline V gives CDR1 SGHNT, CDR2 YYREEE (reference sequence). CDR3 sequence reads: CASRSPGTGNGGYTF. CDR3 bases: TGTGCCAGCAGATCTCCCGGGACAGGGAACGGTGGCTACACCTTC.